The next 27 T cell receptor beta chains were all read from a single sample in a study of T cells after yellow fever vaccination. TCRdb recomputed calls from the 5' RACE reads with MiXCR, one row per CDR3 protein. This sample has 150,000 to 200,000 distinct CDR3 sequences, with approximately 9.7% found just once. The starting material was CD8+ T cells sorted from PBMCs, obtained 45 days after the yellow fever booster vaccination. The receptor set was obtained from a man aged 18-30 years who received the YFV17D yellow fever vaccine.

This clonotype was counted a few times. The chain recombines TRBV9 with TRBJ1-2; D call uncertain. Trimming shortened V by 8 bases and J by 1 base, and 18 bases separated the two germline ends. The germline V gene encodes CDR1 SGDLS and CDR2 YYNGEE. The CDR3 is made up of 15 amino acids. The CDR3 protein is CASSRTTTVNYGYTF. CDR3 nucleotides: TGTGCCAGTTCCCGCACCACAACAGTTAACTATGGCTACACCTTC.

This clonotype has a handful of counts. The chain links TRBV12-3 or TRBV12-4 to TRBJ2-2; possibly TRBD1 for D (6 bases). The length of the CDR3 is 15 residues. V was pared by 10 bases and J by 2 bases, with 17 bases between. In DNA form, the CDR3 reads TGTGCCATTGGGATGGGACACCGAAACACCGGGGAGCTGTTTTTT. Protein sequence: CAIGMGHRNTGELFF.

CDR3 nucleotide sequence: TGTGCCACCAGTGATTTTTGGGACACTGAGAATGAGCAGTTCTTC. Protein product: CATSDFWDTENEQFF. The genes are TRBV24-1 and TRBJ2-1; D might be TRBD1 (6 bases). This CDR3 is 15 amino acids long. Germline V gives CDR1 KGHDR, CDR2 SFDVKD. The V end lost 1 base, the J end lost 7 bases, and 13 bases lay between the germline ends.

The V gene is TRBV20-1, the J gene TRBJ2-3; 10 bases map to TRBD2. Per the germline V gene, CDR1 is DFQATT and CDR2 is SNEGSKA (reference sequence). The CDR3 sequence is 17 residues long. J was trimmed by 3 bases and V by 0 bases; bases with no gene match: 9. As DNA, the CDR3 is TGCAGTGCTAGAGATCCCGTGGCTAGCGGGGGTACAGATACGCAGTATTTT. Encoded protein: CSARDPVASGGTDTQYF.

This sequence joins TRBV6-2 or TRBV6-3 and TRBJ2-5, with a possible D match to TRBD2 (5 bases). The CDR3 runs to 11 residues. The V end was cut by 2 bases, the J end by 13 bases, with 11 bases between. Germline V gene lookup returns CDR1 MNHEY and CDR2 SVGEGT. DNA of the CDR3: TGTGCCAGCAGTTACACCCGGGAACGGTACTTC. This translates into CASSYTRERYF.

The CDR3 sequence: CASSLGQEPLYGYTF. CDR3 in DNA: TGTGCCAGCAGTTTAGGGCAGGAGCCCTTGTATGGCTACACCTTC. The rearrangement joins TRBV6-5 to TRBJ1-2; D not resolved. Trimming stripped 4 bases from V and 5 bases from J, with 17 bases between. This CDR3 region has 15 residues. Germline values: CDR1 MNHEY, CDR2 SVGAGI.

In its sample, this clonotype was seen many times. V is TRBV29-1 and J is TRBJ1-2; no clear D. CDR3 length: 12 residues. Germline-derived CDR1 and CDR2 are SQVTM and ANQGSEA. Trimming removed 3 bases from V and 2 bases from J, with 7 bases in between. The CDR3 region has the DNA TGCAGCGTTGAGTCAGACAACTATGGCTACACCTTC. This sequence encodes CSVESDNYGYTF.

This clonotype was seen a handful of times. One junction end does not reproduce the germline sequence, and a read error may be involved. The chain recombines TRBV7-2 with TRBJ1-4; 7 bases match TRBD1. Per germline, CDR1 SGHTA and CDR2 FQGNSA. This CDR3 contains 12 residues. For the CDR3, the DNA is TGTGCCAGCAGCTCCATCTTGGGACAGCCCGTTTTT. This encodes CASSSILGQPVF.

This clonotype occurred many times. The chain carries TRBV4-1 and TRBJ2-5; the D call may be TRBD1 or TRBD2 (5 bases each). The CDR3 totals 15 residues. V was shortened by 0 bases and J by 5 bases, with 13 bases between the two germline ends. The germline V gene encodes CDR1 MGHRA and CDR2 YSYEKL. The chain's CDR3 is CASSQDAGTSETQYF. As DNA, the CDR3 is TGCGCCAGCAGCCAAGATGCCGGGACCTCGGAGACCCAGTACTTC.

J is TRBJ1-6 and V is TRBV9; D not certain. The CDR3 contains 15 residues. The ends were cut back, 1 base at V and 10 bases at J, with 15 bases in the middle. The V gene's germline CDR1 is SGDLS and CDR2 YYNGEE. CDR3 coding DNA: TGTGCCAGCAGCGTATCATGGGTAGTAGAATCACCCCTCCACTTT. It yields the protein CASSVSWVVESPLHF.

This clonotype was detected a few times. V usage is TRBV6-5 and J usage is TRBJ2-7; TRBD1 is a possible D gene (6 bases). The germline V gene has CDR1 MNHEY and CDR2 SVGAGI. The CDR3 spans 15 residues. V lost 0 bases and J lost 2, with 11 bases in between. This CDR3 is CASSYSSRGPYEQYF. The CDR3 DNA reads TGTGCCAGCAGTTACTCGTCCAGGGGCCCCTACGAGCAGTACTTC.

This chain links TRBV7-9 with TRBJ2-1, with 10 bases that match TRBD1. The CDR3 sequence is 17 residues long. V shed 5 bases, J shed 4 bases, and the junction held 11 bases outside the gene matches. The germline CDR1 and CDR2 sequences are SEHNR and FQNEAQ (reference sequence). The CDR3 DNA follows: TGTGCCAGCAGCCTTCTTAGGGGACAGGGGTCATACAATGAGCAGTTCTTC. Translation: CASSLLRGQGSYNEQFF.

This clonotype appeared a few times. The gene calls are TRBV4-3 and TRBJ2-1; 7 positions match TRBD2. With V trimmed by 1 base and J by 4 bases, 10 bases remained unmatched. The CDR3 has 17 amino acids. The V gene's germline CDR1 is LGHNA and CDR2 YSLEER. Written as DNA, the CDR3 is TGCGCCAGCAGCCAAGGCCCCCCGGGGGGAAGATACAATGAGCAGTTCTTC. Its protein is CASSQGPPGGRYNEQFF.

This chain uses TRBV10-3 with TRBJ1-1; TRBD1 matches at 9 bases. CDR1 ENHRY and CDR2 SYGVKD come from the germline V gene. This CDR3 spans 16 amino acids. V was clipped by 3 bases and J by 0 bases; unmatched bases: 5. CDR3 in DNA: TGTGCCATCAGTGAACTGGACAGGGGAATGAACACTGAAGCTTTCTTT. Translation: CAISELDRGMNTEAFF.

This rearrangement joins TRBV27 to TRBJ2-7; 8 nucleotides align to TRBD1. The CDR3 totals 15 residues. Trimming at V came to 6 bases and at J to 2 bases, leaving 9 bases not matched to a gene. Germline-derived CDR1 and CDR2 are MNHEY and SMNVEV (reference sequence). The CDR3 DNA sequence: TGTGCCAGCAGCCCAGGGGGCGAGGTTCCCTACGAGCAGTACTTC. Translation: CASSPGGEVPYEQYF.

This clonotype was detected many times. The gene calls are TRBV5-1 and TRBJ2-1; the D is unclear. V lost 2 bases, J lost 8 bases, and 14 bases lay in between. This CDR3 is 14 amino acids long. CDR1 and CDR2 (germline): SGHRS, YFSETQ. CDR3 loop: CASSLPPGGDEQFF. The CDR3 nucleotides are TGCGCCAGCAGCTTACCTCCCGGCGGCGATGAGCAGTTCTTC.

The chain is built from TRBV11-3 and TRBJ2-1, with 11 bases identical to TRBD1. V was clipped by 4 bases and J by 7 bases; unmatched bases: 9. Germline V CDR1 and CDR2: SGHNT, YENEEA. This CDR3 is built from 16 residues. This CDR3 is CASSSGTGGFRNEQFF. In nucleotides, the CDR3 is TGTGCCAGCAGCTCTGGGACAGGGGGATTTAGAAATGAGCAGTTCTTC.

This clonotype was detected many times. The V gene is TRBV7-9, the J gene TRBJ2-5; maybe TRBD2 (5 bases). The V end was cut by 6 bases, the J end by 5 bases, with 13 bases between. CDR1 is SEHNR, CDR2 FQNEAQ, per germline (reference sequence). This CDR3 is 13 amino acids long. This chain's CDR3 is CASRTPGYETQYF. The DNA for the CDR3 is TGTGCCAGCAGAACGCCGGGGTACGAGACCCAGTACTTC.

This chain links TRBV4-1 with TRBJ1-2, with TRBD1 as a possible D gene (5 bases). This CDR3 contains 15 residues. The V and J ends lost 4 bases and 2 bases respectively, with 14 bases between them. Germline V gene sequence: CDR1 MGHRA, CDR2 YSYEKL. CDR3 coding DNA: TGCGCCAGCAGCCCGCAGGCGGGACGGAACTATGGCTACACCTTC. This codes for CASSPQAGRNYGYTF.

Only a few counts were recorded for this clonotype. The V gene is TRBV7-3, the J gene TRBJ2-1; 7 positions match TRBD2. This CDR3 comprises 12 residues. After removal of 4 bases from V and 10 bases from J, the junction contained 4 bases not matched to a gene. In germline, CDR1 is SGHTA, CDR2 FQGTGA. This CDR3 reads CASSSAAGEQFF. The CDR3 DNA reads TGTGCCAGCAGCTCCGCAGCGGGGGAGCAGTTCTTC.

This clonotype was detected many times. The chain joins TRBV7-3 to TRBJ2-3; 8 bases align to TRBD2. CDR1 and CDR2 from the germline V gene are SGHTA and FQGTGA. The CDR3 has 16 amino acids. J was trimmed by 4 bases and V by 5 bases; bases with no gene match: 11. The CDR3 reads CASSPKGLAEADTQYF. The CDR3 nucleotides are TGTGCCAGCAGCCCGAAAGGACTAGCCGAGGCAGATACGCAGTATTTT.

This clonotype occurred a few times. The chain recombines TRBV20-1 with TRBJ2-4; 7 positions match TRBD1. The germline CDR1 and CDR2 sequences are DFQATT and SNEGSKA (reference sequence). The CDR3 is 15 residues long. Trimming cost V 6 bases and J 5 bases; bases outside gene matches: 13. Here the CDR3 reads CSAARTGAIQNIQYF. The CDR3 nucleotides read TGCAGTGCGGCCAGGACAGGTGCAATCCAAAACATTCAGTACTTC.

This chain joins TRBV7-9 and TRBJ2-7, with 9 bases identical to TRBD1. Germline lookup yields CDR1 SEHNR and CDR2 FQNEAQ (reference sequence). V shed 5 bases and J 6 bases; nucleotides not matched to a gene: 14. This CDR3 is 16 amino acids long. CDR3 residues: CASSEPEGQGRREQYF. As DNA, the CDR3 is TGTGCCAGCAGCGAACCCGAAGGACAGGGGAGACGCGAGCAGTACTTC.

This clonotype was recorded a few times. This sequence joins TRBV11-2 and TRBJ1-1; D is ambiguous. Trimming left V 6 bases short and J 4 bases short, with 12 bases between. CDR1 is SGHAT, CDR2 FQNNGV, per germline. This CDR3 has 13 amino acids. The CDR3 here is CASSRDYSTEAFF. DNA for the CDR3: TGTGCCAGCAGTCGTGATTACAGCACTGAAGCTTTCTTT.

J is TRBJ2-1 and V is TRBV2; D is undetermined. V shed 3 bases and J shed 6 bases, with 12 bases lying between them. Germline CDR1 is SNHLY and CDR2 is FYNNEI. This CDR3 contains 14 residues. The CDR3: CASSDFSTSNEQFF. The CDR3 DNA is TGTGCCAGCAGTGATTTTTCGACCTCCAATGAGCAGTTCTTC.

The rearrangement uses TRBV12-3 or TRBV12-4 and TRBJ2-7; D is undetermined. This CDR3 is built from 13 residues. V lost 3 bases, J lost 7 bases, and 13 bases lay in between. As DNA, the CDR3 is TGTGCCAGCAGTTTCACTGGGCCTGGGGAGCAGTACTTC. Its translation: CASSFTGPGEQYF.

The J gene is TRBJ2-7, the V gene TRBV4-1; 8 nucleotides line up with TRBD1. Trimming cost V 3 bases and J 0 bases; bases outside gene matches: 7. This CDR3 has 16 residues. CDR1 and CDR2 (germline): MGHRA, YSYEKL. This chain's CDR3 is CASSHAGQAPSYEQYF. CDR3 coding DNA: TGCGCCAGCAGCCATGCGGGACAGGCCCCCTCCTACGAGCAGTACTTC.